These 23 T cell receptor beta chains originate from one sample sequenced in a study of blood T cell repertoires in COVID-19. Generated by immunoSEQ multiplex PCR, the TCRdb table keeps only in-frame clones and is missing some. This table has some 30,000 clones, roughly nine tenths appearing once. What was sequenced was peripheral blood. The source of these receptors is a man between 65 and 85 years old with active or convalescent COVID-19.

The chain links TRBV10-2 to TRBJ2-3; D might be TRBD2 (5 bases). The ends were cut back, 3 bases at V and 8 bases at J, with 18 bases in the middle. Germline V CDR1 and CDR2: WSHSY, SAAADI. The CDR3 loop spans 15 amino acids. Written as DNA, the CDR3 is TGCGCCAGCAGTGATGGATTAGCGAGGGTGGTTACGCAGTATTTT. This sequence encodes CASSDGLARVVTQYF.

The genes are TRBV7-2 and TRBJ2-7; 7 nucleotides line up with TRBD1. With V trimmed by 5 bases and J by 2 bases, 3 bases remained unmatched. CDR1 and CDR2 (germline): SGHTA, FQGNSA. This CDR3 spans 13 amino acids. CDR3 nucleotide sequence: TGTGCCAGCAGCCGGCAGGGGGCCTACGAGCAGTACTTC. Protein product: CASSRQGAYEQYF.

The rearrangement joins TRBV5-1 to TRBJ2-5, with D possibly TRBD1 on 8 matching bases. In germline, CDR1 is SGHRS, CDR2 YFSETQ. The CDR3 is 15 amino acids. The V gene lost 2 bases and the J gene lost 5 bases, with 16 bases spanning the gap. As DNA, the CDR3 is TGCGCCAGCAGCTTAGTTGACAGGGGAGGGGAGACCCAGTACTTC. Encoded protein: CASSLVDRGGETQYF.

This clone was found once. This CDR3 reads CASSQGRVETQYF. The DNA for the CDR3 is TGTGCCAGCAGCCAGGGGAGGGTGGAGACCCAGTACTTC. The chain uses TRBV6-2 or TRBV6-3 and TRBJ2-5; maybe TRBD2 (7 bases). CDR1 and CDR2 (germline): MNHEY, SVGEGT. CDR3 length equals 13 residues. Trimming left V 6 bases short and J 5 bases short, with 13 bases between.

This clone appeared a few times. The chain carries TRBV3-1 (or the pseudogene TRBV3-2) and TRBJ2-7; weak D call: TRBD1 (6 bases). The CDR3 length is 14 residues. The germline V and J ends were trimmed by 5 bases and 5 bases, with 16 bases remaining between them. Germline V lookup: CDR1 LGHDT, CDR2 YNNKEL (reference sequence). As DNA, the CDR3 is TGTGCCAGCAGCTACTCAACAGGGCCCCACGAGCAGTACGTC. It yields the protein CASSYSTGPHEQYV.

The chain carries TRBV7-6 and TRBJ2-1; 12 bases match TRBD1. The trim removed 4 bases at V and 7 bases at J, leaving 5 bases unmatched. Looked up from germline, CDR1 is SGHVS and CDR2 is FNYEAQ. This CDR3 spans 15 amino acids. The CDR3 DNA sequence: TGTGCCAGCAGCTCGGGACAGGGGGCGAGGAATGAGCAGTTCTTC. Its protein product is CASSSGQGARNEQFF. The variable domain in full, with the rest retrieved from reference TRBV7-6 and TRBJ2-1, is GAGVSQSPRYKVTKRGQDVALRCDPISGHVSLYWYRQALGQGPEFLTYFNYEAQQDKSGLPNDRFSAERPEGSISTLTIQRTEQRDSAMYRCASSSGQGARNEQFFGPGTRLTVL.

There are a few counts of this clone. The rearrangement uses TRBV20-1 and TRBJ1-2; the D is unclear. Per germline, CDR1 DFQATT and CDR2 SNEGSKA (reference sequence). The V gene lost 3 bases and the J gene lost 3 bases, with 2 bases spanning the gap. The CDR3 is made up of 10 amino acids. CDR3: CSASDYGYTF. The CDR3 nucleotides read TGCAGTGCTAGCGACTATGGCTACACCTTC.

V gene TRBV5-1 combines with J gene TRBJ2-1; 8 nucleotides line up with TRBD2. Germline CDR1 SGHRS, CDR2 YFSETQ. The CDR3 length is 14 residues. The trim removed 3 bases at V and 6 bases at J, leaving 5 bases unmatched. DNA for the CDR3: TGCGCCAGCAGCTCCGGGACTAGTGGCAATGAGCAGTTCTTC. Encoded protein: CASSSGTSGNEQFF.

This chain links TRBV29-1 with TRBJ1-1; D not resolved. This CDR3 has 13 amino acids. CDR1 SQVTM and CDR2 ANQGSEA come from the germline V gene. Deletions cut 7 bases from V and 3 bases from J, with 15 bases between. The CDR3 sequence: CSAGHREDTEAFF. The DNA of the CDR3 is TGCAGCGCTGGGCATCGGGAGGACACTGAAGCTTTCTTT.

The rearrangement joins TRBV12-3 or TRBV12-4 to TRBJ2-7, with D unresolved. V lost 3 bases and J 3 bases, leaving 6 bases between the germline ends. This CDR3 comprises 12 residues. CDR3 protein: CASSLSGYEQYF. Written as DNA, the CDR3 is TGTGCCAGCAGTTTGTCGGGCTACGAGCAGTACTTC.

Here the CDR3 reads CATSRGLAGPGTDTQYF. CDR3 DNA sequence: TGTGCCACCAGTCGGGGACTAGCGGGACCGGGTACAGATACGCAGTATTTT. V and J are TRBV24-1 and TRBJ2-3; 13 bases fit TRBD2. This CDR3 has 17 amino acids. Trimming at V came to 6 bases and at J to 3 bases, leaving 8 bases not matched to a gene. Germline-derived CDR1 and CDR2 are KGHDR and SFDVKD.

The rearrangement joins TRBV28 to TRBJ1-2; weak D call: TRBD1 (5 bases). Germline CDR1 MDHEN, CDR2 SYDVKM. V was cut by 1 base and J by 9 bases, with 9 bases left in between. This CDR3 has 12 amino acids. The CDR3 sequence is CASSLSGESYTF. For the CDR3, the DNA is TGTGCCAGCAGTTTATCGGGGGAGAGCTACACCTTC.

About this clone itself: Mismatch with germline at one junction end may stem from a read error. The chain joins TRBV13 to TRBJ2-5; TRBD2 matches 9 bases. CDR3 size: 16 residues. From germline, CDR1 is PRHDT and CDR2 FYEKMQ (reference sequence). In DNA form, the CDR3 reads TGTGCCCGCAGCTTAGTGGCGGGGGGGGGTCAAGAGACCCAGTACTTC. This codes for CARSLVAGGGQETQYF.

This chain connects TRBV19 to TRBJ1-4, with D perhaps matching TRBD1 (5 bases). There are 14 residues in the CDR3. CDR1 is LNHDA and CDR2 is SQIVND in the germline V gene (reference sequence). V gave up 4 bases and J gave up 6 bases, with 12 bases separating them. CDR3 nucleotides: TGTGCCAGTAGTACTCAGGGAGGATATGAAAAACTGTTTTTT. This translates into CASSTQGGYEKLFF.

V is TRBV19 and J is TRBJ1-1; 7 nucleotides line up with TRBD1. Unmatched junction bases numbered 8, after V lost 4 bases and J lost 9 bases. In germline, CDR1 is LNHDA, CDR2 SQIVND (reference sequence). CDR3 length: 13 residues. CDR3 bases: TGTGCCAGTAGTACCCAGCCGGGACAGCAAGCTTTCTTT. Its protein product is CASSTQPGQQAFF.

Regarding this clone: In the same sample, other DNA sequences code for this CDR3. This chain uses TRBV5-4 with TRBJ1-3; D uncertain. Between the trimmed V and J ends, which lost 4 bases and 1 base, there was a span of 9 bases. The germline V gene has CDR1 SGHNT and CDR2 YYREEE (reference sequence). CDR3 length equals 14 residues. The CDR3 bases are TGTGCCAGCAGCCCCAGAGGGTCTGGAAACACCATATATTTT. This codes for CASSPRGSGNTIYF. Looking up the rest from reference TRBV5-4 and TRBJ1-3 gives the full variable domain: ETGVTQSPTHLIKTRGQQVTLRCSSQSGHNTVSWYQQALGQGPQFIFQYYREEENGRGNFPPRFSGLQFPNYSSELNVNALELDDSALYLCASSPRGSGNTIYFGEGSWLTVV.

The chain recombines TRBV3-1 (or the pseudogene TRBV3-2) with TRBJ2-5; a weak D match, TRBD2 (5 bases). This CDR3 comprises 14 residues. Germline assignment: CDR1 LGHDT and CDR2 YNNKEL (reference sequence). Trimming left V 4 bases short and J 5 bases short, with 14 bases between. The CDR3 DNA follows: TGTGCCAGCAGCCTACGTGGAGGTCGGGAGACCCAGTACTTC. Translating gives CASSLRGGRETQYF.

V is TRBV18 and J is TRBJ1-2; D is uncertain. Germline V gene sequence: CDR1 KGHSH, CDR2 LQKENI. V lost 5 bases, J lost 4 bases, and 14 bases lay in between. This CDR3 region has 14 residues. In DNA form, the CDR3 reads TGTGCCAGCTCATCCACTCAGGAAAGCTATGGCTACACCTTC. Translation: CASSSTQESYGYTF.

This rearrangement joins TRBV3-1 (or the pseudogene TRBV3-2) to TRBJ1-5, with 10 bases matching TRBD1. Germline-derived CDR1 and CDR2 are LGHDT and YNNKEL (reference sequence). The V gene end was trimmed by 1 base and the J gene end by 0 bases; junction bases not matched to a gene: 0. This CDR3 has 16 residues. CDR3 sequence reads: CASSQGTGGSNQPQHF. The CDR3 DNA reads TGTGCCAGCAGCCAAGGGACAGGGGGTAGCAATCAGCCCCAGCATTTT.

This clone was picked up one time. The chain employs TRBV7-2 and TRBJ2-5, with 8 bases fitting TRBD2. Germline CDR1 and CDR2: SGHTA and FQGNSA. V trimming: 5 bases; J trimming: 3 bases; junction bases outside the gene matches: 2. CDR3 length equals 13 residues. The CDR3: CASSTAGEETQYF. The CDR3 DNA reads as TGTGCCAGCAGCACAGCGGGGGAAGAGACCCAGTACTTC.

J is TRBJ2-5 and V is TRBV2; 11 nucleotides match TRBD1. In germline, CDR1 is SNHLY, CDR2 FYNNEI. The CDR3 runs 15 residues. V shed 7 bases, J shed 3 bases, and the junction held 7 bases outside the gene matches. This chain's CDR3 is CASIAGTGGEETQYF. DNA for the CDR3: TGTGCCAGCATCGCTGGGACAGGGGGAGAAGAGACCCAGTACTTC.

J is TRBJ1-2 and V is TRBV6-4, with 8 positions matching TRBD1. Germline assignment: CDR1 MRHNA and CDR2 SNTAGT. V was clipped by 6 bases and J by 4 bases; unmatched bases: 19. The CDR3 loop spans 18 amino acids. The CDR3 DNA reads TGTGCCAGCAGCGAACTACGGCAGGGGGCGATGATAGGCTATGGCTACACCTTC. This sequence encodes CASSELRQGAMIGYGYTF.

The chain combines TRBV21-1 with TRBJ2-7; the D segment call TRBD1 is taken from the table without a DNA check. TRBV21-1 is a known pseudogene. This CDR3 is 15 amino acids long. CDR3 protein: CASSKTGASSYEQYV. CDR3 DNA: TGTGCCAGCAGCAAAACAGGGGCCAGCTCCTACGAGCAGTACGTC.